This T cell receptor beta chain originates from a study of cytomegalovirus exposure and HLA in healthy donors. CDR3 length equals 14 residues. Germline-derived CDR1 and CDR2 are SGHDN and FVKESK. The V and J ends lost 1 base and 7 bases respectively, with 8 bases between them. The PCR had 60 Vbeta and 13 Jbeta primers. Clones were sequenced by immunoSEQ multiplex PCR, and TCRdb holds only the in-frame ones, with some missing. This sample yields around 190,000 clones, of which roughly four fifths are seen a single time; 1.5% to 2% belongs to the top ten. The origin of this receptor is a man aged 30 to 45 in good health and CMV-seronegative. The chain employs TRBV14 and TRBJ1-6; no clear D. Sequences were obtained from PBMCs. The CDR3 sequence: CASSQGVPNSPLHF. The CDR3 coding sequence is TGTGCCAGCAGCCAAGGCGTCCCCAATTCACCCCTCCACTTT.